These T cell receptor beta chains were read from a single sample in a study of T-cell memory formation after mild COVID-19. Via MiXCR, TCRdb re-called the 5' RACE reads, giving one row per CDR3 protein. The data show about 280,000 distinct CDR3 sequences, around 8% seen once. The specimen was PBMCs or a T cell subset sorted from them (not recorded which). The origin of the receptors is a man between 18 and 29 years old who had mild COVID-19 (a few samples of this study predate the infection). Cell type and time point are not known. Both conserved end residues are part of each CDR3. A D gene is named only where the DNA matches it firmly. Clone size is not always given. Where it is, it says once, few, many or a class for expanded clones.

>.|TRBD1|TRBV30|TRBJ1-1
TGTGCCTGTTGGGACAGGGGCACTGAAGCTTTCTTT
CACWDRGTEAFF
>.|TRBD1|TRBV15|TRBJ2-5
TGTGCCACCAGCAGAGAGACAGGGGCAGAGACCCAGTACTTC
CATSRETGAETQYF
>few|TRBD1|TRBV11-2|TRBJ1-2
TGTGCCAGCAGCCCCCTCCCACGGGACAGGGGTCCCAACTATGGCTACACCTTC
CASSPLPRDRGPNYGYTF
>many|TRBD2|TRBV5-1|TRBJ2-3
TGCGCCAGCAGCTTGACTAGCGGGGAGGGGGATACGCAGTATTTT
CASSLTSGEGDTQYF
>few|TRBD1|TRBV6-5|TRBJ1-2
TGTGCCAGCAGCCGGACAGGGGAATATGGCTACACCTTC
CASSRTGEYGYTF
>.|.|TRBV5-1|TRBJ1-1
TGCGCCAGCAGCGGCGGGACGGGGCTGGGGAACACTGAAGCTTTCTTT
CASSGGTGLGNTEAFF
>.|.|TRBV4-1|TRBJ2-5
TGCGCCAGCAGCCAAGCGGGGGTGGAGGAGACCCAGTACTTC
CASSQAGVEETQYF
>few|TRBD2|TRBV6-5|TRBJ2-1
TGTGCCAGCAGTTACTCCGGGCGGGGGAGTGAGCAGTTCTTC
CASSYSGRGSEQFF
>.|TRBD1|TRBV5-1|TRBJ2-4
TGCGCCAGCAGCCTAATGACAGGGCAGGGCATTCAGTACTTC
CASSLMTGQGIQYF
>few|.|TRBV14|TRBJ1-1
TGTGCCAGCAGCCAAGAGATAGGGTACACTGAAGCTTTCTTT
CASSQEIGYTEAFF
>.|TRBD1|TRBV7-2|TRBJ2-5
TGTGCCAGCAGCACCCTCCGGGACAGGGGCTGGTCGCAAGAGACCCAGTACTTC
CASSTLRDRGWSQETQYF
>.|.|TRBV7-2|TRBJ2-2
TGTGCCAGCAGCTTAAAAACCACCGGGGAGCTGTTTTTT
CASSLKTTGELFF
>many|TRBD2|TRBV7-9|TRBJ2-3
TGTGCCAGCAGCCGGCAACGATCAGCGGGGACAGATACGCAGTATTTT
CASSRQRSAGTDTQYF
>.|.|TRBV12-3/TRBV12-4|TRBJ1-4
TGTGCCAGCAGCCCCAGAGGCAGACCAACTAATGAAAAACTGTTTTTT
CASSPRGRPTNEKLFF
>many|.|TRBV11-2|TRBJ2-1
TGTGCCAGCAGTTCCGGGGGTTATAAGTTCTTC
CASSSGGYKFF
>few|.|TRBV5-1|TRBJ1-5
TGCGCCAGCAGCTTGGGGGTGGATCAGCCCCAGCATTTT
CASSLGVDQPQHF
>many|.|TRBV11-2|TRBJ1-2
TGTGCCAGCAGCTCCGGAACAGGGTCTGGCTACACCTTC
CASSSGTGSGYTF
>many|.|TRBV3-1|TRBJ1-1
TGTGCCAGCAGCCAAGTCCCAGACACTGAAGCTTTCTTT
CASSQVPDTEAFF
>few|.|TRBV7-3|TRBJ2-3
TGTGCCAGCAGCCCCGGGGGTCTTACGCAGTATTTT
CASSPGGLTQYF
>.|.|TRBV10-3|TRBJ2-1
TGTGCCATCAGTTCGGACAGCATTGAGCAGTTCTTC
CAISSDSIEQFF
>.|TRBD1|TRBV4-3|TRBJ2-4
TGCGCCAGCAGCCCGCCTCAGGGGGCAAGAAGCTTC
CASSPPQGARSF
>many|.|TRBV4-2|TRBJ2-1
TGTGCCAGCAGCCTCTCCCGGGATGAGCAGTTCTTC
CASSLSRDEQFF
>many|.|TRBV19|TRBJ1-2
TGTGCCAGTAGTATTTGGCAACAGGATGGCTACACCTTC
CASSIWQQDGYTF
>few|.|TRBV10-3|TRBJ2-7
TGTGCCATCAGTGAGTCGAGGGGCCAATTCTACGAGCAGTACTTC
CAISESRGQFYEQYF
>.|.|TRBV29-1|TRBJ2-1
TGCAGCGTTGTTAGGGTCCACAATGAGCAGTTCTTC
CSVVRVHNEQFF
>.|TRBD2|TRBV20-1|TRBJ2-7
TGCAGTGCTCTAGGGACTAGCGGGTCCTACGAGCAGTACTTC
CSALGTSGSYEQYF
>few|.|TRBV23-1|TRBJ2-1
TGCGCCAGCAGTCCACCATCCCGTGGGGCCTACAATGAGCAGTTCTTC
CASSPPSRGAYNEQFF
>few|TRBD1|TRBV7-2|TRBJ2-5
TGTGCCAGCAGCTTTGCCGGGACAGGAGAAGAGACCCAGTACTTC
CASSFAGTGEETQYF
>few|.|TRBV5-4|TRBJ2-1
TGTGCCAGCAGCGGACACCAGACATGGGGATCCTCCTACAATGAGCAGTTCTTC
CASSGHQTWGSSYNEQFF
>.|.|TRBV6-2/TRBV6-3|TRBJ1-3
TGTGCCAGCAGTTACTCGAAGGGACACCTCTCTGGAAACACCATATATTTT
CASSYSKGHLSGNTIYF
>.|.|TRBV15|TRBJ1-1
TGTGCCACCAGCCCGAGGCAGGGCTTGAACACTGAAGCTTTCTTT
CATSPRQGLNTEAFF
>.|.|TRBV7-9|TRBJ2-3
TGTGCCAGCAGCTTACGGGGGGCGGGATCAGATACGCAGTATTTT
CASSLRGAGSDTQYF
>many|.|TRBV6-1|TRBJ1-5
TGTGCCAGCAGACAGCTTAATCAGCCCCAGCATTTT
CASRQLNQPQHF
>few|TRBD1|TRBV27|TRBJ1-4
TGTGCCAGCAGACCCTGGACAGGGTCTGAAAAACTGTTTTTT
CASRPWTGSEKLFF
>.|.|TRBV20-1|TRBJ2-3
TGCAGTGCTAGGCCAGGGACAGATACGCAGTATTTT
CSARPGTDTQYF
>.|.|TRBV7-9|TRBJ1-2
TGTGCCAGCAGCTTTCGGGCTTATGGCTACACCTTC
CASSFRAYGYTF
>.|TRBD2|TRBV9|TRBJ2-1
TGTGCCAGCAGCCTAAAGGGCCAGCGGGGGGGATACAATGAGCAGTTCTTC
CASSLKGQRGGYNEQFF
>.|.|TRBV3-1|TRBJ2-3
TGTGCCAGCAGCCTGATTGGGTCCACAGATACGCAGTATTTT
CASSLIGSTDTQYF
>few|.|TRBV6-5|TRBJ2-1
TGTGCCAGCAGTTACTCTCAGCCGGCCTACAATGAGCAGTTCTTC
CASSYSQPAYNEQFF
>few|TRBD2|TRBV10-2|TRBJ2-7
TGCGCCAGCACGGGGGGGCATATAGGCTACGAGCAGTACTTC
CASTGGHIGYEQYF
>many|.|TRBV9|TRBJ2-5
TGTGCCAGCAACCGCGTAGGGACCGAAGAGACCCAGTACTTC
CASNRVGTEETQYF
>.|TRBD1|TRBV6-5|TRBJ2-5
TGTGCCAGCAGACGGACAGGGGGCGAAGATGAGACCCAGTACTTC
CASRRTGGEDETQYF
>many|TRBD2|TRBV7-9|TRBJ2-1
TGCGCCAGCAGCCGCCTAGCGGGGGGATACAATGAGCAGTTCTTC
CASSRLAGGYNEQFF
>.|TRBD1|TRBV12-3/TRBV12-4|TRBJ2-5
TGTGCCAGCAGCGCCGGGACAGGAGAGACCCAGTACTTC
CASSAGTGETQYF
>many|.|TRBV4-3|TRBJ2-1
TGCGCCAGCAGCCAGGGAACAGGGTCCGATGAGCAGTTCTTC
CASSQGTGSDEQFF
>many|.|TRBV27|TRBJ1-6
TGTGCCAGCATGGTGGGCTCTGTTAATTCACCCCTCCACTTT
CASMVGSVNSPLHF
>.|.|TRBV29-1|TRBJ1-1
TGCAGCGTTGAGGAGGGTATGAACACTGAAGCTTTCTTT
CSVEEGMNTEAFF
>many|.|TRBV7-8|TRBJ2-5
TGTGCCAGCAGCTATATCGAGAGGCTGGGGAAGGAGACCCAGTACTTC
CASSYIERLGKETQYF
>many|.|TRBV5-1|TRBJ2-3
TGCGCCAGCAGCTTGATGAGGGGTCTGGATACGCAGTATTTT
CASSLMRGLDTQYF
>few|.|TRBV12-3/TRBV12-4|TRBJ2-4
TGTGCCAGCAGCCCCGTGCTAGCCAAAAACATTCAGTACTTC
CASSPVLAKNIQYF
>many|.|TRBV11-2|TRBJ2-3
TGTGCCAGCAGCTTAGAGGGCCAGAGGAAGGGAGATACGCAGTATTTT
CASSLEGQRKGDTQYF
>few|TRBD1|TRBV12-3/TRBV12-4|TRBJ1-5
TGTGCCAGCAGCGGACAGGTCAATCAGCCCCAGCATTTT
CASSGQVNQPQHF
>.|.|TRBV7-2|TRBJ2-1
TGTGCCAGCAGCTTAGACTGGAGCAATGAGCAGTTCTTC
CASSLDWSNEQFF
>few|.|TRBV9|TRBJ2-3
TGTGCCAGCAGCGTGACCCCGGGCCCCCAAGATACGCAGTATTTT
CASSVTPGPQDTQYF
>.|.|TRBV7-3|TRBJ2-5
TGTGCCAGCAGCTTGGGGTTGACGGGTGAGACCCAGTACTTC
CASSLGLTGETQYF
>many|.|TRBV6-5|TRBJ1-5
TGTGCCAGCAGCACAACCGGTCAGCCCCAGCATTTT
CASSTTGQPQHF
>.|TRBD1|TRBV6-2/TRBV6-3|TRBJ1-1
TGTGCCAGCAGCCAAGGACAGGGGGGCATCACTGAAGCTTTCTTT
CASSQGQGGITEAFF
>few|.|TRBV10-3|TRBJ2-7
TGTGCCACCCGGGGGACGGTTGAGGGAGAGCAGTACTTC
CATRGTVEGEQYF
>many|TRBD2|TRBV20-1|TRBJ2-5
TGCAGTGCTAGAGATACTAGCGGGGGGGCCGCAGAGACCCAGTACTTC
CSARDTSGGAAETQYF
>few|TRBD1|TRBV6-1|TRBJ1-6
TGTGCCAGCTGCCAGGGGGGAACTTATAATTCACCCCTCCACTTT
CASCQGGTYNSPLHF